This paragraph covers one T cell receptor (beta chain) sequence. How the authors handled the data: Reference gene primer amplification gave nucleated cell count estimates. The table came from immunoSEQ multiplex PCR; TCRdb's copy has only in-frame clones and leaves some out. V and J calls and clone size are copied from that table; D and trimming were computed from the DNA. This sample has around 99,000 clones; about 90% occur once, and the top ten carry 4.5% to 6%. This sample stems from a study of blood T cell repertoires in COVID-19. Study summary: Collection of acute and convalescent COVID-19 samples took place in the United States, Italy and Spain. In each case, the material was cDNA or gDNA derived from T cells, B-cell-depleted T cells, or PBMCs.

V was trimmed by 6 bases and J by 1 base, leaving 19 bases between them. Germline lookup yields CDR1 MDHEN and CDR2 SYDVKM. This CDR3 is built from 17 residues. Specimen: peripheral blood. V gene TRBV28 combines with J gene TRBJ1-5; D possibly corresponds to TRBD1 (6 bases). This TCR was recovered from a middle-aged man with active or convalescent COVID-19. The CDR3: CASSPTSQGRSNQPQHF. CDR3 sequence (DNA): TGTGCCAGCAGCCCCACCTCTCAGGGGAGAAGCAATCAGCCCCAGCATTTT.